The 5 T cell receptor beta chains below were found in one sample sequenced in a study of T-cell reconstitution after alpha-beta-depleted transplantation in children. Preparation of the TCRbeta library used unique molecular identifiers. Each CDR3 protein gets one entry after TCRdb re-called the PCR reads with MiXCR. The sample yields about 58,000 distinct CDR3 sequences, 44% seen once. The source was PBMCs, mostly from graft donor cells, collected 360 days after TCRalphabeta/CD19-depleted stem cell transplant. The receptors were gathered from a male patient between 5 and 17 years old who had a stem cell transplant for acute lymphoblastic leukemia, so the T cells may come from the graft donor.

The gene calls are TRBV12-3 or TRBV12-4 and TRBJ1-5; perhaps TRBD1 as D (5 bases). Deletions cut 3 bases from V and 4 bases from J, with 16 bases between. The length of the CDR3 is 16 residues. CDR3 in DNA: TGTGCCAGCAGTTTCTTCGACCCATGGGGGAATCAGCCCCAGCATTTT. This encodes CASSFFDPWGNQPQHF.

The rearrangement links TRBV7-8 to TRBJ2-1; a weak D match, TRBD2 (7 bases). CDR3 length: 14 residues. Germline V gene data show CDR1 as SGHVS and CDR2 as FQNEAQ. With 10 bases removed from V and 0 bases from J, the gap between germline ends came to 13 bases. The CDR3 sequence: CATAGGHSYNEQFF. Here the CDR3 DNA reads TGTGCCACCGCCGGGGGGCACTCCTACAATGAGCAGTTCTTC.

This clonotype was seen a few times. This sequence joins TRBV20-1 and TRBJ2-5, with D possibly being TRBD1 (6 bases). The V end lost 6 bases, the J end lost 2 bases, and 19 bases lay between the germline ends. This CDR3 comprises 15 residues. CDR1 and CDR2 from the germline V gene are DFQATT and SNEGSKA (reference sequence). The CDR3 DNA is TGCAGTGCAACCAGGACAGTAGGACAACAAGAGACCCAGTACTTC. Its translation is CSATRTVGQQETQYF.

The chain has TRBV5-1 and TRBJ2-3; D call uncertain. Per the germline V gene, CDR1 is SGHRS and CDR2 is YFSETQ. The CDR3 extends over 16 amino acids. V was trimmed by 4 bases and J by 0 bases, leaving 15 bases between them. The CDR3 region is CASSPPAITSTDTQYF. In nucleotides, the CDR3 is TGCGCCAGCAGCCCGCCGGCGATAACTAGCACAGATACGCAGTATTTT.

The rearrangement links TRBV5-1 to TRBJ2-7; no firm D call. Per the germline V gene, CDR1 is SGHRS and CDR2 is YFSETQ. The CDR3 is 11 amino acids. Trimming stripped 0 bases from V and 5 bases from J, with 3 bases between. CDR3 in amino acids: CASSLDHEQYF. The DNA of the CDR3 is TGCGCCAGCAGCTTGGACCACGAGCAGTACTTC.